Listed here are 29 T cell receptor beta chains from one sample, sequenced in a study of T cells after yellow fever vaccination. TCRdb re-analysed the 5' RACE reads in MiXCR, keeping a single row per CDR3 protein. Among 300,000 to 450,000 distinct CDR3 sequences listed, approximately 5.7% were seen once. The sequencing here drew on PBMCs, taken 5 days after the yellow fever booster vaccination. All receptors come from a young man who received the YFV17D yellow fever vaccine.

This clonotype turned up a few times. The CDR3 sequence: CSASPSTSGSYEQYF. Written as DNA, the CDR3 is TGCAGTGCTAGCCCTTCCACTAGCGGGAGCTACGAGCAGTACTTC. The V gene is TRBV20-1, the J gene TRBJ2-7; 11 bases line up with TRBD2. The V gene's germline CDR1 is DFQATT and CDR2 SNEGSKA (reference sequence). This CDR3 spans 15 amino acids. J was trimmed by 3 bases and V by 3 bases; bases with no gene match: 7.

This clonotype was counted many times. This chain links TRBV20-1 with TRBJ2-7, with 9 bases lining up with TRBD2. V lost 6 bases to trimming and J lost 2 bases; unmatched junction nucleotides: 8. Germline CDR1 and CDR2: DFQATT and SNEGSKA (reference sequence). The CDR3 is 14 residues long. The CDR3 DNA sequence: TGCAGTGCCCAGAAGGGCGGGAGGGCCTACGAGCAGTACTTC. As protein: CSAQKGGRAYEQYF.

The chain is built from TRBV5-4 and TRBJ2-2, with 10 bases matching TRBD2. The J segment lost 4 bases and the V segment lost 4 bases, leaving 4 bases of the junction unmatched. This CDR3 is 15 amino acids long. Germline-derived CDR1 and CDR2 are SGHNT and YYREEE (reference sequence). The CDR3 DNA is TGTGCCAGCAGCCACCGGACTAGCGGCACCGGGGAGCTGTTTTTT. As protein: CASSHRTSGTGELFF.

This clonotype was counted a few times. This rearrangement joins TRBV20-1 to TRBJ2-7; D may be TRBD2 (6 bases). Germline V gene data show CDR1 as DFQATT and CDR2 as SNEGSKA (reference sequence). The CDR3 consists of 14 residues. Between the trimmed V and J ends, which lost 5 bases and 1 base, there was a span of 15 bases. The CDR3 nucleotides are TGCAGTGCTCGGAGGGGCGCCAGGTCCTACGAGCAGTACTTC. Translation gives CSARRGARSYEQYF.

In this sample, this clonotype turned up many times. V is TRBV20-1 and J is TRBJ2-5; a possible D gene is TRBD2 (6 bases). The CDR3 totals 12 residues. Germline lookup yields CDR1 DFQATT and CDR2 SNEGSKA (reference sequence). V was trimmed by 5 bases and J by 5 bases, leaving 12 bases between them. CDR3 sequence reads: CSAQPLAETQYF. The CDR3 DNA follows: TGCAGTGCTCAGCCCCTAGCGGAGACCCAGTACTTC.

This clonotype was seen a few times. This rearrangement joins TRBV7-2 to TRBJ1-2, with D possibly being TRBD1 (6 bases). The V gene's germline CDR1 is SGHTA and CDR2 FQGNSA. V gave up 5 bases and J gave up 2 bases, with 15 bases separating them. The CDR3 runs 15 residues. The CDR3 nucleotides read TGTGCCAGCAGCACGCCCGGGACATTGAACTATGGCTACACCTTC. Its protein is CASSTPGTLNYGYTF.

To note about this clonotype: A much larger clone sits a single nucleotide away, making a read error possible. V is TRBV5-1 and J is TRBJ1-1, with a tentative D call TRBD1 (6 bases). Germline V gives CDR1 SGHRS, CDR2 YFSETQ. The CDR3 runs to 11 residues. V was clipped by 7 bases and J by 6 bases, with 10 bases between them. The CDR3 DNA sequence: TGCGCCAGCGTGGGGGGCCCTGAAGCTTTCTTT. Its protein is CASVGGPEAFF. Using reference TRBV5-1 and TRBJ1-1 for the parts outside the CDR3, the full variable domain is KAGVTQTPRYLIKTRGQQVTLSCSPISGHRSVSWYQQTPGQGLQFLFEYFSETQRNKGNFPGRFSGRQFSNSRSEMNVSTLELGDSALYLCASVGGPEAFFGQGTRLTVV.

Ten or more counts support this clonotype. The chain links TRBV7-2 to TRBJ2-7; tentatively, D is TRBD1 (5 bases). There are 15 residues in the CDR3. Germline CDR1 and CDR2: SGHTA and FQGNSA. The V gene lost 1 base and the J gene lost 1 base, with 11 bases spanning the gap. CDR3 in amino acids: CASSLGQDRSYEQYF. The CDR3 region has the DNA TGTGCCAGCAGCTTAGGCCAAGACAGATCCTACGAGCAGTACTTC.

The V call is TRBV28, the J call TRBJ2-4; D assignment may be TRBD1 or TRBD2 (5 bases each). V dropped 4 bases and J dropped 0 bases, with 7 bases sitting between them. CDR1 MDHEN and CDR2 SYDVKM come from the germline V gene. This CDR3 has 14 residues. The CDR3 reads CASSWDAAKNIQYF. The CDR3 DNA reads as TGTGCCAGCAGTTGGGACGCAGCCAAAAACATTCAGTACTTC.

This clonotype has ten or more counts. One junction end does not reproduce the germline sequence, and a read error may be involved. The chain couples TRBV7-2 to TRBJ2-3; D call uncertain. The CDR3 runs to 13 residues. Germline V gene sequence: CDR1 SGHTA, CDR2 FQGNSA. CDR3 bases: TGCGCCAGCAGCCTCGTGGGGACAGATACGCAGTATTTT. Translating it yields CASSLVGTDTQYF. The full variable domain, its missing parts supplied by reference TRBV7-2 and TRBJ2-3, is GAGVSQSPSNKVTEKGKDVELRCDPISGHTALYWYRQSLGQGLEFLIYFQGNSAPDKSGLPSDRFSAERTGGSVSTLTIQRTQQEDSAVYLCASSLVGTDTQYFGPGTRLTVL.

There are many counts of this clonotype. The chain combines TRBV18 with TRBJ2-3; 10 bases agree with TRBD2. With 3 bases clipped from V and 3 bases from J, the junction kept 6 bases outside the gene matches. The CDR3 extends over 16 amino acids. Per the germline V gene, CDR1 is KGHSH and CDR2 is LQKENI. CDR3 coding DNA: TGTGCCAGCTCACCTGACGCTAGCGGGAGAACAGATACGCAGTATTTT. This encodes CASSPDASGRTDTQYF.

This clonotype was counted many times. The chain has TRBV5-5 and TRBJ2-7; D not resolved. V was cut by 4 bases and J by 2 bases, with 16 bases left in between. The germline V gene encodes CDR1 SGHKS and CDR2 YYEKEE (reference sequence). The CDR3 consists of 15 residues. CDR3 nucleotides: TGTGCCAGCAGCACGGGCCTAACTCCTCCCTACGAGCAGTACTTC. It encodes CASSTGLTPPYEQYF.

V usage is TRBV7-2 and J usage is TRBJ2-7, with D perhaps being TRBD1 or TRBD2 (5 bases each). The V gene's germline CDR1 is SGHTA and CDR2 FQGNSA. V was clipped by 3 bases and J by 2 bases, with 11 bases between them. The CDR3 has 14 residues. CDR3 sequence (DNA): TGTGCCAGCAGCTTTAAGGGGACGACCTACGAGCAGTACTTC. Amino acids: CASSFKGTTYEQYF.

The chain couples TRBV5-1 to TRBJ2-7; D may be TRBD2 (5 bases). Germline V gene sequence: CDR1 SGHRS, CDR2 YFSETQ. V was cut by 0 bases and J by 3 bases, with 10 bases left in between. This CDR3 comprises 14 residues. CDR3 sequence: CASSLAGLIYEQYF. The CDR3 bases are TGCGCCAGCAGCTTGGCCGGACTCATCTACGAGCAGTACTTC.

The rearrangement joins TRBV7-2 to TRBJ2-1; the D is unclear. The CDR3 has 13 amino acids. Germline CDR1 SGHTA, CDR2 FQGNSA. Deletions cut 7 bases from V and 4 bases from J, with 11 bases between. CDR3: CASTPVKYNEQFF. In DNA form, the CDR3 reads TGTGCCAGCACCCCCGTTAAGTACAATGAGCAGTTCTTC.

In this sample, this clonotype turned up a few times. This chain connects TRBV19 to TRBJ2-2; 8 bases are a match to TRBD1. Germline values: CDR1 LNHDA, CDR2 SQIVND (reference sequence). V gave up 9 bases and J gave up 5 bases; unmatched junction bases: 8. The CDR3 extends over 14 amino acids. The CDR3, as DNA: TGTGCCAGCCGTACAGGGGGGCGGACCGGGGAGCTGTTTTTT. Encoded protein: CASRTGGRTGELFF.

This clonotype came up many times. CDR3 DNA: TGTGCCAGCAGCCCTGGCCGAGGCACCGGGGAGCTGTTTTTT. This sequence encodes CASSPGRGTGELFF. The chain recombines TRBV7-2 with TRBJ2-2; D unresolved. The V gene's germline CDR1 is SGHTA and CDR2 FQGNSA. The CDR3 contains 14 residues. The V and J ends lost 5 bases and 4 bases respectively, with 11 bases between them. Supplemented by reference TRBV7-2 and TRBJ2-2, the full variable domain reads GAGVSQSPSNKVTEKGKDVELRCDPISGHTALYWYRQSLGQGLEFLIYFQGNSAPDKSGLPSDRFSAERTGGSVSTLTIQRTQQEDSAVYLCASSPGRGTGELFFGEGSRLTVL.

J is TRBJ2-2 and V is TRBV24-1; 7 nucleotides match TRBD1. The CDR3 runs 16 residues. Germline CDR1 KGHDR, CDR2 SFDVKD. V lost 4 bases and J lost 4; bases outside the gene matches: 8. The CDR3 nucleotides read TGTGCCACCAGTGAATCGGGACAGATTGCCACCGGGGAGCTGTTTTTT. Translated: CATSESGQIATGELFF.

Many counts were recorded for this clonotype. This rearrangement joins TRBV20-1 to TRBJ2-5, with 9 nucleotides matching TRBD1. The CDR3 sequence is 13 residues long. Germline loops: CDR1 DFQATT, CDR2 SNEGSKA (reference sequence). Written as DNA, the CDR3 is TGCAGGGCCTGGGGACAGGGAACGGAGACCCAGTACTTC. This gives the protein CRAWGQGTETQYF.

This clonotype was counted between two and nine times. The J gene is TRBJ2-7, the V gene TRBV3-1, with D possibly TRBD1 on 5 matching bases. This CDR3 has 13 amino acids. CDR1 LGHDT and CDR2 YNNKEL come from the germline V gene (reference sequence). V shed 5 bases and J shed 5 bases, with 13 bases lying between them. The CDR3 coding sequence is TGTGCCAGCAGCGGGGCCGTTTCGAACGAGCAGTACTTC. Translation: CASSGAVSNEQYF.

This chain connects TRBV20-1 to TRBJ2-7; 7 nucleotides align to TRBD2. V lost 0 bases, J lost 1 base, and 3 bases stayed unmatched. The germline gives CDR1 DFQATT, CDR2 SNEGSKA (reference sequence). This CDR3 has 14 amino acids. CDR3 amino acids: CSAREREWSYEQYF. CDR3 nucleotide sequence: TGCAGTGCTAGAGAGCGGGAGTGGTCCTACGAGCAGTACTTC.

This clonotype was counted ten times or more. The rearrangement uses TRBV12-3 or TRBV12-4 and TRBJ2-7; TRBD1 aligns across 8 bases. CDR3 length: 15 residues. V trimming: 6 bases; J trimming: 8 bases; junction bases outside the gene matches: 15. The CDR3 bases are TGTGCCAGCAGGGAGTCAGGGGGCGGAAAGTTCCAGCAGTACTTC. It is translated as CASRESGGGKFQQYF.

The V and J genes are TRBV6-1 and TRBJ2-5, with a tentative D call TRBD1 (5 bases). V lost 6 bases and J lost 5, with 13 bases in between. The CDR3 runs to 13 residues. Germline V gene sequence: CDR1 MNHNS, CDR2 SASEGT. The CDR3 reads CASRNPGYETQYF. Here the CDR3 DNA reads TGTGCCAGCAGAAATCCAGGGTATGAGACCCAGTACTTC.

This clonotype showed up just a few times. The rearrangement joins TRBV2 to TRBJ1-2; 7 bases are a match to TRBD1. With 0 bases clipped from V and 7 bases from J, the junction kept 8 bases outside the gene matches. The CDR3 contains 15 residues. Germline V gene data show CDR1 as SNHLY and CDR2 as FYNNEI. Here the CDR3 DNA reads TGTGCCAGCAGTGAAGCGCCAGGGGGAATTGGTGGCTACACCTTC. It translates to CASSEAPGGIGGYTF.

The chain employs TRBV7-3 and TRBJ2-6; TRBD2 agrees at 9 bases. Germline V gene sequence: CDR1 SGHTA, CDR2 FQGTGA. CDR3 length: 22 residues. V gave up 0 bases and J gave up 0 bases; unmatched junction bases: 15. The CDR3 DNA reads as TGTGCCAGCAGCTTAACTATGGGGCGGGAGGGCCCCCTTTACTCTGGGGCCAACGTCCTGACTTTC. This codes for CASSLTMGREGPLYSGANVLTF.

This rearrangement joins TRBV12-3 or TRBV12-4 to TRBJ1-4; D is unclear. The CDR3 extends over 14 amino acids. Trimming removed 6 bases at V and 0 bases at J, with 8 bases between. CDR3 amino acids: CASRPSATNEKLFF. The DNA of the CDR3 is TGTGCCAGCAGGCCAAGTGCAACTAATGAAAAACTGTTTTTT.

There are many counts of this clonotype. Here the CDR3 reads CASSLRVADTQYF. The CDR3, as DNA: TGCGCCAGCAGCTTGCGTGTGGCAGATACGCAGTATTTT. This chain uses TRBV5-1 with TRBJ2-3; D is undetermined. This CDR3 has 13 amino acids. The V gene's germline CDR1 is SGHRS and CDR2 YFSETQ. Trimming removed 1 base from V and 4 bases from J, with 7 bases in between.

This clonotype showed up many times. The chain couples TRBV20-1 to TRBJ2-7, with 14 positions matching TRBD2. J gave up 6 bases and V 4 bases, and 20 bases lay outside the gene matches. The CDR3 length is 19 residues. From germline, CDR1 is DFQATT and CDR2 SNEGSKA (reference sequence). CDR3 region: CSATYPGTSGRSMLAEQYF. For the CDR3, the DNA is TGCAGTGCTACCTACCCGGGGACTAGCGGGAGATCTATGTTAGCCGAGCAGTACTTC.

The chain has TRBV5-4 and TRBJ2-3, with 8 bases lining up with TRBD2. V shed 3 bases, J shed 4 bases, and the junction held 10 bases outside the gene matches. Germline assignment: CDR1 SGHNT and CDR2 YYREEE (reference sequence). The CDR3 extends over 16 amino acids. The CDR3 DNA is TGTGCCAGCAGCTGGCGGAGCGGGAGTGCGGCAGATACGCAGTATTTT. It is translated as CASSWRSGSAADTQYF. Full variable domain (remainder filled in from reference TRBV5-4 and TRBJ2-3): ETGVTQSPTHLIKTRGQQVTLRCSSQSGHNTVSWYQQALGQGPQFIFQYYREEENGRGNFPPRFSGLQFPNYSSELNVNALELDDSALYLCASSWRSGSAADTQYFGPGTRLTVL.